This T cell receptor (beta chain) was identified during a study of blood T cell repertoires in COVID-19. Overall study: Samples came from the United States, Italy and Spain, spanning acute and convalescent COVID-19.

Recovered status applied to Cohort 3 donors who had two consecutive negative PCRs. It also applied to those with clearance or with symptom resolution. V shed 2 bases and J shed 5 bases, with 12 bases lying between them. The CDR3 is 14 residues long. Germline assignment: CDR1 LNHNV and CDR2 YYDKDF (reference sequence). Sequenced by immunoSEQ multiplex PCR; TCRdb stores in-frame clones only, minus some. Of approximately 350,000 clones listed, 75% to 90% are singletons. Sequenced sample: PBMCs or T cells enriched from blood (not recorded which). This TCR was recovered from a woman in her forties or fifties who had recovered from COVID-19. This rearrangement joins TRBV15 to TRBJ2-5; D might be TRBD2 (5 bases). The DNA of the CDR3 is TGTGCCACCAGCAGACGTGATCAGCGGGAGACCCAGTACTTC. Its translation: CATSRRDQRETQYF.